The entry that follows covers one T cell receptor beta chain sequence. Its matching antigen is unknown. Generated by immunoSEQ multiplex PCR, the TCRdb table keeps only in-frame clones and is missing some. The data show 200,000 or so clones, around nine tenths seen once. The V gene lost 0 bases and the J gene lost 2 bases, with 16 bases spanning the gap. There are 18 residues in the CDR3. CDR1 and CDR2 (germline): SGHNT, YENEEA. The data stem from a study of T cell responses to AZD1222 COVID-19 vaccine. Study-level information: Combined were second doses at about 4 or about 12 weeks.

Study observations and caveats: Spike-specific TCR breadth rose after two AZD1222 doses, and depth rose as well. Seropositivity was recorded at baseline in only a handful of AZD1222 recipients. Possibly, clonal diversity was underestimated; donors were largely white British and included more females.

Sequenced here: peripheral blood, sampled on day 0 of AZD1222 vaccination. The chain recombines TRBV11-3 with TRBJ2-2, with D possibly matching TRBD1 (5 bases). The clonotype was recovered from an adult in good health. CDR3 in amino acids: CASSLDKWGQGNTGELFF. In DNA form, the CDR3 reads TGTGCCAGCAGCTTAGATAAATGGGGTCAGGGAAACACCGGGGAGCTGTTTTTT.